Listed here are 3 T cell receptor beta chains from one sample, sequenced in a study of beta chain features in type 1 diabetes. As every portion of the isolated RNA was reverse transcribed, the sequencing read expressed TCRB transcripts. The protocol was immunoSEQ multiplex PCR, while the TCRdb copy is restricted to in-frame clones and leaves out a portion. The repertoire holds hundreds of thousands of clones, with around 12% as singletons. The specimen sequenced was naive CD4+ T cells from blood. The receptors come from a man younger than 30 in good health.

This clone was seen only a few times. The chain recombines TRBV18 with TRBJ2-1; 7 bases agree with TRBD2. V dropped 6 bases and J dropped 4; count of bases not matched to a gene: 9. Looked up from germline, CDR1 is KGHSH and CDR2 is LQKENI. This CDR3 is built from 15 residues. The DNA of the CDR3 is TGTGCCAGCTCGACGGAATACGGGGGGTACAATGAGCAGTTCTTC. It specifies CASSTEYGGYNEQFF.

CDR3 in amino acids: CASSLRGGSGNEQFF. The CDR3 DNA follows: TGTGCCAGCAGCTTAAGAGGCGGGTCAGGCAATGAGCAGTTCTTC. The J gene is TRBJ2-1, the V gene TRBV11-3; possible D gene TRBD2, 5 bases. Germline CDR1 SGHNT, CDR2 YENEEA. V lost 2 bases to trimming and J lost 6 bases, with 14 bases between them. The CDR3 contains 15 residues.

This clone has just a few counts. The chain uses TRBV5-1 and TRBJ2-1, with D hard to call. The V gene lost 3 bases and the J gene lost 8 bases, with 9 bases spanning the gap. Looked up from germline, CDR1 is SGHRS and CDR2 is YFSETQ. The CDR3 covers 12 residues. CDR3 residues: CASSSQIHEQFF. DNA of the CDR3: TGCGCCAGCAGCTCCCAGATCCATGAGCAGTTCTTC. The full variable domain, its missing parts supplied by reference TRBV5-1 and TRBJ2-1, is KAGVTQTPRYLIKTRGQQVTLSCSPISGHRSVSWYQQTPGQGLQFLFEYFSETQRNKGNFPGRFSGRQFSNSRSEMNVSTLELGDSALYLCASSSQIHEQFFGPGTRLTVL.